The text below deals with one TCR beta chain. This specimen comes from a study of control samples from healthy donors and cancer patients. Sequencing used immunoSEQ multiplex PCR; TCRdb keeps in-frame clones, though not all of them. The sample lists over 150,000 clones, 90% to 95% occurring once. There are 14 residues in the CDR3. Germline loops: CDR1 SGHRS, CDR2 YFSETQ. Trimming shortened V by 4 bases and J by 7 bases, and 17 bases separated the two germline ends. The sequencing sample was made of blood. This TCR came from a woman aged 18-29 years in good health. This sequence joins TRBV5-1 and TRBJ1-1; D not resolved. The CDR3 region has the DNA TGCGCCAGCAGCCCCCAGACGGCCCATGGTGAAGCTTTCTTT. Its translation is CASSPQTAHGEAFF.